This T cell receptor beta chain was obtained from a study of cytomegalovirus exposure and HLA in healthy donors. J was trimmed by 6 bases and V by 6 bases; bases with no gene match: 2. The CDR3 extends over 13 amino acids. In germline, CDR1 is MGHDK, CDR2 SYGVNS. Findings and limits, study-wide: For most TCR sequences rarity was the rule, although some public TCRs occurred in many donors. Beyond CMV serostatus, there was no information to go on about immune exposure.

On this clone: What it recognizes is unknown.

PCR primers comprised 60 Vbeta and 13 Jbeta primers. Per the study methods: A later analysis counted about 80 million unique TCR beta chains, 9.5 million to 13 million shared. Sequencing was performed with immunoSEQ multiplex PCR; in TCRdb, only in-frame clones are kept and a portion is missing. V, J and clone size were drawn from that table, and D and trimming were deduced from the DNA. Recorded for this sample: around 80,000 clones. Healthy bone marrow donors supplied every sample. Specimen: PBMCs. The rearrangement uses TRBV25-1 and TRBJ2-1; TRBD2 matches at 10 bases. This sequence originates from a man aged 40-49 years in good health and CMV-seronegative. The CDR3 DNA reads as TGTGCCAGCAGGCGGACTAGCGGCAATGAGCAGTTCTTC. This translates into CASRRTSGNEQFF.